This T cell receptor (beta chain) was retrieved from a study of shared clonotypes between healthy human individuals (dated by TCRdb to about 2020). Context from the whole study: Two women and a few men aged 18 to 49 years were included in the cohort. Between about 0.94 and 8.9 billion PBMCs per donor were obtained by leukapheresis. To increase sequencing depth and limit assay-specific biases, different laboratories used diverse techniques to prepare libraries and sequence TCR repertoires. Blood TCR repertoires of five healthy adults were deeply sequenced to estimate repertoire size and the extent of clonotype sharing between individuals. Per donor, three plates each were used for CD4 naive and CD4 memory, two for CD8 naive, and one for CD8 memory. Beyond this particular receptor, the publication reports: When four donors were compared, the shared fraction of clonotypes was 5% to 6.5% for naive CD4, about 4% for naive CD8, 2.3% for memory CD4, and approximately 0.4% for memory CD8. Pairwise subsampling indicated that sequencing depth was expected to affect the degree of clonotype sharing among donors. Compared with non-shared clonotypes, clonotypes shared by all four sorted-subset donors had higher generation probabilities. Incomplete sequencing was indicated by rarefaction of sorted-subset datasets, despite the large sequencing depth. The genetic and exposure-history diversity represented was limited by the small number of donors. Sampling was restricted to blood, and TCR repertoires in tissue are likely to differ from TCR repertoires in blood. Larger estimated clonotype richness was generally found for naive subsets than for memory subsets.

As regards this clone: Its antigen target is currently unknown. No much larger clone exists at a distance of one base, and base qualities are not known.

The V and J ends are trimmed by 3 bases and 4 bases, leaving 24 bases between them. There are 18 amino acids in the CDR3, from cysteine to phenylalanine inclusive. Left in the record is the CDR3 DNA by itself, 54 bases read in frame from the first base. From the germline V gene, CDR1 is ENHRY and CDR2 is SYGVKD. The donors were healthy, HIV-negative adults who had no recently reported acute infections or vaccinations. Every donor was a Caucasian adult residing in Nashville, Tennessee, USA. Magnetic negative selection was used to enrich CD4+ T cells, after which naive cells were positively selected on CD45RA and the negative fraction became the memory subset. After blood collection by leukapheresis, PBMCs were isolated using Ficoll-Histopaque density gradient centrifugation and then cryopreserved in the vapor phase of liquid nitrogen. Analytical flow cytometry was used to check the purity and quantity of every magnetically sorted T cell population. Genomic DNA was isolated from each sorted fraction and quantified by UV absorbance on a Nanodrop 2000c.

Using the deep immunoSEQ assay, TCR CDR3 regions were amplified from genomic DNA by multiplex PCR. For each cell subset, the extracted genomic DNA was distributed evenly across all wells of several immunoSEQ 96-well plates, and each plate served as one replicate. Each replicate PCR for sorted subsets received 150 to 250 ng genomic DNA, equal to tens of thousands of T cell genomes. Purified libraries were measured with a Qubit 3.0 fluorometer, size-checked on a Bioanalyzer 2100, and measured again with the KAPA Library Quantification kit. Each immunoSEQ 96-well plate was sequenced on its own single-read 150-cycle Illumina NextSeq 550 flow cell. On the study's bioinformatics: Because the immunoSEQ output included only junctional sequences and no quality scores, the filtering could not be the same as the filtering used for full-length reads. To assign V/J genes and CDR3, sequences were annotated using PyIR, a Python wrapper for IgBLAST v1.9, with IMGT germline references. Any read was removed if the V/J assignment was weak (E-value above 1e-6), the CDR3 was missing, or the read contained stop codons, out-of-frame junctions, or ambiguous translated residues. V3J clonotypes were defined as sequences sharing the same inferred V gene, J gene, and CDR3 amino acid sequence. Percentage overlap between repertoires was computed as shared unique clonotypes divided by the size of the smaller repertoire. Repertoire richness was assessed with RTK rarefaction, the Chao1 estimator, and Recon v2.1 estimates of unobserved clonotypes. Generation probabilities were computed with OLGA for all TCRbeta clonotypes obtained by the gDNA method from several donors. The source is immuneACCESS, and TCRdb retained only in-frame sequences with V and J called. Part of the clones is not carried over; for the studies checked, unresolved V genes explain less than half of this, and the remainder is unexplained. V and J calls plus clone size are reproduced from that table; the DNA served to infer D and trimming. For this sample there are 200,000 to 250,000 clones; approximately 70% appear just once. Over 8.5% of the sample is held by the ten biggest clonotypes.

This chain joins TRBV10-3 to TRBJ1-2; TRBD1 is possibly the D segment (6 matching bases). This TCR was sampled from a young man in good health. Material for sequencing was memory CD4+ T cells sorted from blood. The label giving this sample's cell subset or site can be read as: CD45RA-negative fraction. The bases read TGTGCCATCAGTGACCATTCCCGGGACACGGATGGCTCCTATGGCTACACCTTC. This translates into CAISDHSRDTDGSYGYTF.